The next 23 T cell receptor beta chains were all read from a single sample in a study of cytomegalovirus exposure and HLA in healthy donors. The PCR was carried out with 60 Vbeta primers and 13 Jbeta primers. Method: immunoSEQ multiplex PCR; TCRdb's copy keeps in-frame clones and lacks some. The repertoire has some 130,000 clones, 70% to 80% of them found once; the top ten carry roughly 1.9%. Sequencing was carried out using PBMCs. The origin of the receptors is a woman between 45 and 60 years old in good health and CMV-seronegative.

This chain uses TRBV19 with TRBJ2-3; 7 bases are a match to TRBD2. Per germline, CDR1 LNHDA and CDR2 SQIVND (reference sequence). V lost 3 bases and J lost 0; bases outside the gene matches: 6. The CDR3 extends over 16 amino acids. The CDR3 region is CASSIQRGWSTDTQYF. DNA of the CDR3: TGTGCCAGTAGTATTCAGCGGGGCTGGAGCACAGATACGCAGTATTTT.

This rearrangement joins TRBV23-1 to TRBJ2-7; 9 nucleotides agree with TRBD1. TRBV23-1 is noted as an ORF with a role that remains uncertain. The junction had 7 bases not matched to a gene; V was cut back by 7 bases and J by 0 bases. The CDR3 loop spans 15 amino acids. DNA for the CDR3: TGCGCCAGCAATCCCGGGACAGGGAGCTCCTACGAGCAGTACGTC. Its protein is CASNPGTGSSYEQYV.

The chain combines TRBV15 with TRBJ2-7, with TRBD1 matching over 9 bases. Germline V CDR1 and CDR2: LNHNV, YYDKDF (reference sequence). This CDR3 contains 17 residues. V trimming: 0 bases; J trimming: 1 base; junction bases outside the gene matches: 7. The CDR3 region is CATSRDRQGVLSYEQYF. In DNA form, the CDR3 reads TGTGCCACCAGCAGAGATAGACAGGGGGTATTGTCCTACGAGCAGTACTTC. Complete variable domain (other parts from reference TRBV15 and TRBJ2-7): DAMVIQNPRYQVTQFGKPVTLSCSQTLNHNVMYWYQQKSSQAPKLLFHYYDKDFNNEADTPDNFQSRRPNTSFCFLDIRSPGLGDTAMYLCATSRDRQGVLSYEQYFGPGTRLTVT.

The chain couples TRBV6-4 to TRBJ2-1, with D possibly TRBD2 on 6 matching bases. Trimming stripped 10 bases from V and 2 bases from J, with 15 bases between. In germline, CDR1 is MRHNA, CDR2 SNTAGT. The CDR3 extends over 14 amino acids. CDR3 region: CATRPAGTYNEQFF. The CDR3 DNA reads TGTGCCACCCGCCCAGCGGGTACCTACAATGAGCAGTTCTTC.

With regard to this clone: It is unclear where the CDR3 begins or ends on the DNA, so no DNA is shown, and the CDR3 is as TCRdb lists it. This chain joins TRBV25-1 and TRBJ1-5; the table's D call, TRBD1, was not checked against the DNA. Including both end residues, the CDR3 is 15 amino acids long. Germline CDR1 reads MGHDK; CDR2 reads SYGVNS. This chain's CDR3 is CASSEVGQGNQPQNF.

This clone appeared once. In DNA, the CDR3 is TGTGCCAGCAGTGGGGGGACTAGAGAGGGGAAGACCCAGTACTTC. It encodes CASSGGTREGKTQYF. This chain joins TRBV28 and TRBJ2-5; 8 bases are a match to TRBD2. V lost 5 bases and J lost 6; bases outside the gene matches: 11. Germline V CDR1 and CDR2: MDHEN, SYDVKM. CDR3 size: 15 residues.

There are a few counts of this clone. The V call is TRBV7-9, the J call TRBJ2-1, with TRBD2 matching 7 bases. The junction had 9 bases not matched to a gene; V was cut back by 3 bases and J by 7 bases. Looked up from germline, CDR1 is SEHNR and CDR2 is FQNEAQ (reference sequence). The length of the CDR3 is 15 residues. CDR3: CASSFSGLAINEQFF. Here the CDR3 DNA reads TGTGCCAGCAGCTTTAGCGGGCTGGCCATTAATGAGCAGTTCTTC. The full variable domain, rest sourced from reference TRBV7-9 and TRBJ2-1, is DTGVSQNPRHKITKRGQNVTFRCDPISEHNRLYWYRQTLGQGPEFLTYFQNEAQLEKSRLLSDRFSAERPKGSFSTLEIQRTEQGDSAMYLCASSFSGLAINEQFFGPGTRLTVL.

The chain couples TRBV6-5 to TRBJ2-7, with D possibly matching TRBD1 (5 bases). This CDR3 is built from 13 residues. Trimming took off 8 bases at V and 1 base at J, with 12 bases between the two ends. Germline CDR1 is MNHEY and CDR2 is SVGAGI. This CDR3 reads CASGIRESYEQYF. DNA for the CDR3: TGTGCCAGCGGAATCAGGGAATCCTACGAGCAGTACTTC.

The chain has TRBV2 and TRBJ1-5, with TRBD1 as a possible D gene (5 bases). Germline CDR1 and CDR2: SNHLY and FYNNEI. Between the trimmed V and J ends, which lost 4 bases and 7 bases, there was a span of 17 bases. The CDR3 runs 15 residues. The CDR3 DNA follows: TGTGCCAGCAGTGTGGGCAGGGCCCCTGAACAGCCCCAGCATTTT. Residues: CASSVGRAPEQPQHF.

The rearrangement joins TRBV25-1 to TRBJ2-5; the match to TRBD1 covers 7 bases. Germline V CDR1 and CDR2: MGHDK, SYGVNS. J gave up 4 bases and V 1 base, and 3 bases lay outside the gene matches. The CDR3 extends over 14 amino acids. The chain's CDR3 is CASSEWGTAETQYF. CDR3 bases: TGTGCCAGCAGTGAATGGGGGACAGCAGAGACCCAGTACTTC. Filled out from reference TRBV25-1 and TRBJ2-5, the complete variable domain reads EADIYQTPRYLVIGTGKKITLECSQTMGHDKMYWYQQDPGMELHLIHYSYGVNSTEKGDLSSESTVSRIRTEHFPLTLESARPSHTSQYLCASSEWGTAETQYFGPGTRLLVL.

Here the CDR3 reads CASRRDRGEKLFF. CDR3 in DNA: TGTGCCAGCAGACGGGACAGGGGTGAAAAACTGTTTTTT. V and J are TRBV5-8 and TRBJ1-4; 10 bases agree with TRBD1. V lost 5 bases, J lost 7 bases, and 2 bases stayed unmatched. The CDR3 runs to 13 residues. The V gene's germline CDR1 is SGHTS and CDR2 YDEGEE.

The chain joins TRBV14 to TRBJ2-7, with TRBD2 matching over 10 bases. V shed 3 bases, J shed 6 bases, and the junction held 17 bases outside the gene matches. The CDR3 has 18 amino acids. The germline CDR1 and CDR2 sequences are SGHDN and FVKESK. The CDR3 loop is CASSQEAGGPSPPIEQYV. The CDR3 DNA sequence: TGTGCCAGCAGCCAGGAAGCGGGAGGGCCTTCTCCCCCCATCGAGCAGTACGTC.

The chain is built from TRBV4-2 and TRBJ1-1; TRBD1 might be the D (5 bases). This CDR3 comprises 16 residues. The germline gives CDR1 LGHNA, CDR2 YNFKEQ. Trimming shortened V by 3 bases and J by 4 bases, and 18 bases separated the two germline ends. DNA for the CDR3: TGTGCCAGCAGCCAGTGGCTGCGGGACGAGGCCACTGAAGCTTTCTTT. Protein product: CASSQWLRDEATEAFF.

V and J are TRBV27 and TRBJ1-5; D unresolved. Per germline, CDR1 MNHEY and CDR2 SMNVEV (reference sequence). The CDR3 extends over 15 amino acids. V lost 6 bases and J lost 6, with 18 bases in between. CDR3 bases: TGTGCCAGCAGCTCCACGACGGGGTTGGGTCAGCCCCAGCATTTT. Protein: CASSSTTGLGQPQHF.

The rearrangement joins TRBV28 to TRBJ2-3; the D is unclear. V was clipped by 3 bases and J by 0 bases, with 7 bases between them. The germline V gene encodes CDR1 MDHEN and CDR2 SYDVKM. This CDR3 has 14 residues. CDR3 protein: CASSLGASTDTQYF. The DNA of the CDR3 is TGTGCCAGCAGTTTGGGCGCAAGCACAGATACGCAGTATTTT.

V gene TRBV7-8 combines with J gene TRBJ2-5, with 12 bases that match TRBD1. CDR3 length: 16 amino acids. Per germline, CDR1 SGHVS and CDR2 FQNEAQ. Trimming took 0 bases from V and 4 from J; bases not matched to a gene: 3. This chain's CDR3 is CASSLARDRGRETQYF. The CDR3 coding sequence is TGTGCCAGCAGCTTAGCCCGGGACAGGGGGCGAGAGACCCAGTACTTC.

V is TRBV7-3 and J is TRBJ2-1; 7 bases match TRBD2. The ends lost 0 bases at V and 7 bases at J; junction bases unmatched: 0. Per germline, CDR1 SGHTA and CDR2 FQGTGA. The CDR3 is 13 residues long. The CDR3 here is CASSLTGGNEQFF. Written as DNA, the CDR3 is TGTGCCAGCAGCTTAACCGGGGGGAATGAGCAGTTCTTC.

CDR3 sequence: CASSSDRGLDTDTQYF. DNA for the CDR3: TGTGCCAGCAGCTCGGACAGGGGATTGGACACAGATACGCAGTATTTT. The gene calls are TRBV7-3 and TRBJ2-3; TRBD1 matches at 9 bases. V gave up 4 bases and J gave up 2 bases; unmatched junction bases: 7. The CDR3 spans 16 residues. CDR1 and CDR2 (germline): SGHTA, FQGTGA. The whole variable domain, remainder taken from reference TRBV7-3 and TRBJ2-3, is GAGVSQTPSNKVTEKGKYVELRCDPISGHTALYWYRQSLGQGPEFLIYFQGTGAADDSGLPNDRFFAVRPEGSVSTLKIQRTERGDSAVYLCASSSDRGLDTDTQYFGPGTRLTVL.

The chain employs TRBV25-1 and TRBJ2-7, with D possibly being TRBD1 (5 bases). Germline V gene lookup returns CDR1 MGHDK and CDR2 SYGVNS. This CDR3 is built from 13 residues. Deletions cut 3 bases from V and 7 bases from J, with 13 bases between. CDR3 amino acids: CASSDQKYREQYF. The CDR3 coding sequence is TGTGCCAGCAGTGACCAAAAATACAGGGAGCAGTACTTC.

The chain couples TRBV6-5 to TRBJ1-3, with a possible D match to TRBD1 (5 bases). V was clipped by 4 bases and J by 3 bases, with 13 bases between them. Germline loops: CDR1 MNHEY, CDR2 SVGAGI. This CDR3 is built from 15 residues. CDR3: CASSSQGGVGNTIYF. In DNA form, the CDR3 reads TGTGCCAGCAGTTCCCAGGGAGGCGTTGGAAACACCATATATTTT.

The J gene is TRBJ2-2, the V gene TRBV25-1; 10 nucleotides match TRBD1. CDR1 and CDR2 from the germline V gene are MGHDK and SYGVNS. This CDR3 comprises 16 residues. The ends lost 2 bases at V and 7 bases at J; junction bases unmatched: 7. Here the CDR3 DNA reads TGTGCCAGCAGTGAAGGGGGACAGGGGTTGGTCGGGGAGCTGTTTTTT. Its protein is CASSEGGQGLVGELFF.

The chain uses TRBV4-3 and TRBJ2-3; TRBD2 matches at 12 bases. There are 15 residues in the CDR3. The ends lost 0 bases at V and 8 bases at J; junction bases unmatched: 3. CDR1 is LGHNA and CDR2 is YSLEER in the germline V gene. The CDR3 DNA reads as TGCGCCAGCAGCCAAGACCGACTAGCGGGAGTTACGCAGTATTTT. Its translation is CASSQDRLAGVTQYF.

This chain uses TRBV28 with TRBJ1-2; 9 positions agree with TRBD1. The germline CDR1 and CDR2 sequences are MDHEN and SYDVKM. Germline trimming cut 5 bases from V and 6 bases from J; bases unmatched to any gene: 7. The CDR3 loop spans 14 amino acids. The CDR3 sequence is CASSPGQGLDGYTF. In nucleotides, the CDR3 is TGTGCCAGCAGTCCCGGACAGGGGCTTGATGGCTACACCTTC.